Listed below are T cell receptor beta chains from one sample, sequenced in a study of blood T cell repertoires in COVID-19. Assay used: immunoSEQ multiplex PCR; TCRdb lists only in-frame clones, some missing. This table has some 200,000 clones, 75% to 90% appearing once. Source material: PBMCs or T cells enriched from blood (not recorded which). The receptors stem from a woman between 40 and 55 years old with acute COVID-19. Both conserved end residues are part of each CDR3. Fields, in order: D gene, clone size, J gene, V gene, CDR3 DNA, CDR3 protein. The D gene is left open where the match is weak. Some rows mark clone size as missing; the rest say once, few, many or name a class of expanded clone.

d_call: TRBD2
clone_size: once
j_call: TRBJ2-3
v_call: TRBV19
cdr3_nt: TGTGCCAGTAGTATGGGCGGGGGGAGGACAGATACGCAGTATTTT
cdr3_aa: CASSMGGGRTDTQYF

d_call: TRBD1
clone_size: .
j_call: TRBJ2-1
v_call: TRBV5-5
cdr3_nt: TGTGCCAGCAGCTTGGGGACAGGCCTAACCTACAATGAGCAGTTCTTC
cdr3_aa: CASSLGTGLTYNEQFF

d_call: .
clone_size: .
j_call: TRBJ1-1
v_call: TRBV9
cdr3_nt: TGTGCCAGCAGCGGCGCGGGCTCAGCGTGGAACACTGAAGCTTTCTTT
cdr3_aa: CASSGAGSAWNTEAFF

d_call: .
clone_size: .
j_call: TRBJ2-1
v_call: TRBV14
cdr3_nt: TGTGCCAGCAGCCAAGTCAGGGGCAGCTCCTACAATGAGCAGTTCTTC
cdr3_aa: CASSQVRGSSYNEQFF

d_call: .
clone_size: .
j_call: TRBJ1-2
v_call: TRBV24-1
cdr3_nt: TGTGCCACCAGTGATTCTAAACGCCGGGACATTCATGGCTACACCTTC
cdr3_aa: CATSDSKRRDIHGYTF

d_call: .
clone_size: .
j_call: TRBJ1-1
v_call: TRBV6-1
cdr3_nt: TGTGCCAGCAGTGAACTAGGGGATAGAGCTTTCTTT
cdr3_aa: CASSELGDRAFF

d_call: .
clone_size: .
j_call: TRBJ1-2
v_call: TRBV24-1
cdr3_nt: TGTGCCACCAGTGATAACGGCGGGGACCTCTATGGCTACACCTTC
cdr3_aa: CATSDNGGDLYGYTF

d_call: .
clone_size: .
j_call: TRBJ1-2
v_call: TRBV7-8
cdr3_nt: TGTGCCAGCAGCCCCGTTCCCTATGGCTACACCTTC
cdr3_aa: CASSPVPYGYTF

d_call: TRBD1
clone_size: few
j_call: TRBJ2-6
v_call: TRBV6-1
cdr3_nt: TGTGCCAGCAGTGAAGCGGGACAGGGAAAAACTGGGGCCAACGTCCTGACTTTC
cdr3_aa: CASSEAGQGKTGANVLTF

d_call: .
clone_size: .
j_call: TRBJ2-7
v_call: TRBV5-6
cdr3_nt: TGTGCCAGCAGCTTGACAGGGACCACCTACGAGCAGTACTTC
cdr3_aa: CASSLTGTTYEQYF

d_call: TRBD2
clone_size: .
j_call: TRBJ2-7
v_call: TRBV27
cdr3_nt: TGTGCCAGCAGTATGTTAGGGTCTAGCGGGGTTTACGAGCAGTACTTC
cdr3_aa: CASSMLGSSGVYEQYF

d_call: TRBD1
clone_size: .
j_call: TRBJ1-3
v_call: TRBV5-1
cdr3_nt: TGCGCCAGCAGCTTGGGACAGGGGAGCTCTGGAAACACCATATATTTT
cdr3_aa: CASSLGQGSSGNTIYF

d_call: TRBD1
clone_size: .
j_call: TRBJ1-2
v_call: TRBV25-1
cdr3_nt: TGTGCCAGCAGCGGGGACAGGGTCAGGACTAACTATGGCTACACCTTC
cdr3_aa: CASSGDRVRTNYGYTF

d_call: .
clone_size: once
j_call: TRBJ1-2
v_call: TRBV5-1
cdr3_nt: TGCGCCAGCAGCTTTGACAGCTCCTATGGCTACACCTTC
cdr3_aa: CASSFDSSYGYTF

d_call: .
clone_size: .
j_call: TRBJ2-7
v_call: TRBV6-2/TRBV6-3
cdr3_nt: TGTGCCAGCAGTTCTGGGACAATGGCGTACTTC
cdr3_aa: CASSSGTMAYF

d_call: .
clone_size: few
j_call: TRBJ1-1
v_call: TRBV2
cdr3_nt: TGTGCCAGCCAACCGGGGGGGGCGAACACTGAAGCTTTCTTT
cdr3_aa: CASQPGGANTEAFF

d_call: TRBD1
clone_size: .
j_call: TRBJ2-3
v_call: TRBV2
cdr3_nt: TGTGCCAGCAAAGTGAGACAGGGATCCACAGATACGCAGTATTTT
cdr3_aa: CASKVRQGSTDTQYF

d_call: TRBD1
clone_size: once
j_call: TRBJ2-3
v_call: TRBV5-1
cdr3_nt: TGCGCCAGCAGCACTTGGACAGGGGGCGCAGATACGCAGTATTTT
cdr3_aa: CASSTWTGGADTQYF

d_call: .
clone_size: .
j_call: TRBJ1-1
v_call: TRBV7-2
cdr3_nt: TGTGCCAGCAGCTTGGGACACTTGAACACTGAAGCTTTCTTT
cdr3_aa: CASSLGHLNTEAFF

d_call: TRBD1
clone_size: .
j_call: TRBJ1-5
v_call: TRBV19
cdr3_nt: TGTGCCAGCAGGGCAGGGACAGGGTTCCGCAATCAGCCCCAGCATTTT
cdr3_aa: CASRAGTGFRNQPQHF

d_call: .
clone_size: once
j_call: TRBJ2-7
v_call: TRBV7-9
cdr3_nt: TGTGCCAGCAGCTTAGGAGGGTTCGACGAGCAGTACTTC
cdr3_aa: CASSLGGFDEQYF

d_call: TRBD1
clone_size: .
j_call: TRBJ1-1
v_call: TRBV3-1/TRBV3-2
cdr3_nt: TGTGCCAGCAGCCCAGGGGGACATCAGCCTGAAGCTTTCTTT
cdr3_aa: CASSPGGHQPEAFF

d_call: TRBD1
clone_size: once
j_call: TRBJ1-4
v_call: TRBV9
cdr3_nt: TGTGCCAGCAGCTTAGGACAGGGCACAACTAATGAAAAACTGTTTTTT
cdr3_aa: CASSLGQGTTNEKLFF

d_call: .
clone_size: .
j_call: TRBJ1-2
v_call: TRBV5-4
cdr3_nt: TGTGCCAGCAGCTATAGCGGGACGGGACCGGGCATTGGCTACACCTTC
cdr3_aa: CASSYSGTGPGIGYTF

d_call: .
clone_size: few
j_call: TRBJ1-2
v_call: TRBV18
cdr3_nt: TGTGCCACCAAAAACGAGGGGGTAGATGGCTACACCTTC
cdr3_aa: CATKNEGVDGYTF